The clone carrying this TCR beta chain appeared a few times. The repertoire was sequenced with immunoSEQ multiplex PCR; TCRdb's copy has only in-frame clones and lacks some. The sample has approximately 260,000 clones, around 84% seen once; the top ten hold 6.6%. This CDR3 region has 15 residues. The germline V gene encodes CDR1 SGHVS and CDR2 FNYEAQ. Trimming took off 6 bases at V and 4 bases at J, with 18 bases between the two ends. The entry originates in a study of blood T cell repertoires in COVID-19. The participants were between roughly 18 and 89 years old and came from under 25 US areas. Before they entered the study, exposed participants had met a COVID-19 case within 2 weeks.

This chain connects TRBV7-6 to TRBJ1-1; TRBD1 is a possible D gene (5 bases). The source material was PBMCs or T cells enriched from blood (not recorded which). This sequence was found in a woman between 45 and 65 years old who had been exposed to COVID-19. CDR3 sequence reads: CASSLSSGGGTEAFF. The CDR3 nucleotides read TGTGCCAGCAGTCTTAGCTCCGGGGGAGGCACTGAAGCTTTCTTT.